One sample yielded the 15 T cell receptor beta chains listed below, sequenced in a study of blood T cell repertoires in COVID-19. Generated by immunoSEQ multiplex PCR, the TCRdb table keeps only in-frame clones and is missing some. Counted here are about 250,000 clones, roughly 88% occurring once; the ten biggest clones make up approximately 0.94%. Material: peripheral blood. The receptors derive from a human donor with COVID-19, enrolled during active disease. The donor label of this sample is uncertain.

The chain uses TRBV24-1 and TRBJ2-1; perhaps TRBD2 as D (7 bases). Germline V gene data show CDR1 as KGHDR and CDR2 as SFDVKD. Trimming cost V 5 bases and J 8 bases, with 18 bases left between them. The CDR3 totals 15 residues. CDR3 residues: CATSGRGDNVHEQFF. In DNA, the CDR3 is TGTGCCACCAGTGGTCGGGGGGACAACGTCCATGAGCAGTTCTTC.

The V and J genes are TRBV4-1 and TRBJ2-7, with TRBD2 as a possible D gene (7 bases). The germline CDR1 and CDR2 sequences are MGHRA and YSYEKL. The CDR3 has 16 amino acids. V lost 1 base and J lost 2, with 15 bases in between. The CDR3 reads CASSQGGGRGAYEQYF. CDR3 coding DNA: TGCGCCAGCAGCCAAGGCGGGGGTAGGGGGGCCTACGAGCAGTACTTC.

The V gene is TRBV28, the J gene TRBJ2-6, with 8 nucleotides matching TRBD1. Trimming at V came to 3 bases and at J to 9 bases, leaving 10 bases not matched to a gene. The CDR3 runs to 16 residues. Germline-derived CDR1 and CDR2 are MDHEN and SYDVKM. The CDR3 sequence is CASSLRRTGRVNVLTF. In nucleotides, the CDR3 is TGTGCCAGCAGTTTGCGCAGGACAGGGCGGGTCAACGTCCTGACTTTC.

This clone was seen a handful of times. The genes are TRBV25-1 and TRBJ2-1, with 16 bases that match TRBD2. The CDR3 is made up of 16 amino acids. V shed 4 bases, J shed 9 bases, and the junction held 6 bases outside the gene matches. The V gene's germline CDR1 is MGHDK and CDR2 SYGVNS. The CDR3 region has the DNA TGTGCCAGCAGTGGTGGGACTAGCGGGAGGGGGGGTGAGCAGTTCTTC. Translated: CASSGGTSGRGGEQFF.

CDR3 loop: CASSSRTSGSEQFF. The CDR3 DNA is TGTGCCAGCAGCTCCCGGACTAGCGGCAGTGAGCAGTTCTTC. The V call is TRBV5-4, the J call TRBJ2-1; 10 bases fit TRBD2. The CDR3 sequence is 14 residues long. Trimming removed 3 bases from V and 9 bases from J; junction bases left unmatched: 6. The V gene's germline CDR1 is SGHNT and CDR2 YYREEE (reference sequence).

V is TRBV6-1 and J is TRBJ1-5, with TRBD1 as a possible D gene (5 bases). Germline CDR1 reads MNHNS; CDR2 reads SASEGT. The CDR3 length is 14 residues. V shed 3 bases and J shed 7 bases, with 13 bases lying between them. This CDR3 reads CASSETQGGQPQHF. CDR3 sequence (DNA): TGTGCCAGCAGTGAGACCCAGGGAGGGCAGCCCCAGCATTTT.

This chain connects TRBV11-3 to TRBJ2-1; 8 nucleotides agree with TRBD1. The germline V gene encodes CDR1 SGHNT and CDR2 YENEEA. Unmatched junction bases numbered 6, after V lost 4 bases and J lost 4 bases. This CDR3 contains 15 residues. As DNA, the CDR3 is TGTGCCAGCAGCTCGGGACAGGTGTTTTACAATGAGCAGTTCTTC. Translation: CASSSGQVFYNEQFF. The entire variable domain, with the rest obtained from reference TRBV11-3 and TRBJ2-1, is as follows: EAGVVQSPRYKIIEKKQPVAFWCNPISGHNTLYWYLQNLGQGPELLIRYENEEAVDDSQLPKDRFSAERLKGVDSTLKIQPAELGDSAVYLCASSSGQVFYNEQFFGPGTRLTVL.

The genes are TRBV12-5 and TRBJ2-2, with D uncertain. CDR1 and CDR2 (germline): LGHNT, FRNRAP. Trimming took off 5 bases at V and 6 bases at J, with 7 bases between the two ends. This CDR3 spans 12 amino acids. In DNA form, the CDR3 reads TGTGCTAGTGGTCTGCGCCCCGGGGAGCTGTTTTTT. Translating it yields CASGLRPGELFF.

The rearrangement uses TRBV5-1 and TRBJ2-7, with 12 bases aligning to TRBD1. CDR3 length equals 15 residues. Germline trimming cut 4 bases from V and 6 bases from J; bases unmatched to any gene: 8. CDR1 is SGHRS, CDR2 YFSETQ, per germline. The CDR3 protein is CASSPQGQGAAEQYF. The CDR3 DNA is TGCGCCAGCAGCCCTCAGGGACAGGGGGCGGCCGAGCAGTACTTC.

With regard to this clone: One end of the junction varies from germline; a read error may be responsible. V gene TRBV7-7 combines with J gene TRBJ2-1; TRBD2 matches at 7 bases. The CDR3 spans 15 residues. CDR1 SSHAT and CDR2 FNYEAQ come from the germline V gene (reference sequence). This CDR3 reads CASSLGAGPYNEQFF. The CDR3 region has the DNA TGTGCTAGCAGCTTGGGAGCGGGACCCTACAATGAGCAGTTCTTC.

The rearrangement joins TRBV7-6 to TRBJ1-1; perhaps TRBD1 as D (5 bases). The V end lost 5 bases, the J end lost 2 bases, and 9 bases lay between the germline ends. Germline V gene sequence: CDR1 SGHVS, CDR2 FNYEAQ. The CDR3 has 13 residues. The CDR3 nucleotides are TGTGCCAGCAGCGCTGACAGTAACACTGAAGCTTTCTTT. This translates into CASSADSNTEAFF.

This clone has at least ten counts. The chain couples TRBV4-1 to TRBJ2-7; 7 bases align to TRBD1. CDR1 and CDR2 from the germline V gene are MGHRA and YSYEKL. V lost 1 base, J lost 4 bases, and 7 bases stayed unmatched. The CDR3 spans 15 residues. CDR3 region: CASSQGSQGPYEQYF. The CDR3 DNA follows: TGCGCCAGCAGCCAAGGTTCACAGGGGCCGTACGAGCAGTACTTC.

V and J are TRBV15 and TRBJ2-2; D gene uncertain. CDR3 length: 15 amino acids. V shed 0 bases and J shed 3 bases, with 8 bases lying between them. Germline lookup yields CDR1 LNHNV and CDR2 YYDKDF (reference sequence). The CDR3 coding sequence is TGTGCCACCAGCAGAGACTCGCAGTACACCGGGGAGCTGTTTTTT. Translation: CATSRDSQYTGELFF.

The chain couples TRBV20-1 to TRBJ1-2; no definite D call. There are 15 residues in the CDR3. Trimming stripped 3 bases from V and 0 bases from J, with 14 bases between. Germline V gene lookup returns CDR1 DFQATT and CDR2 SNEGSKA (reference sequence). The DNA for the CDR3 is TGCAGTGCTAGTGGGGTCGGGAATACTAACTATGGCTACACCTTC. This codes for CSASGVGNTNYGYTF.

The chain uses TRBV7-2 and TRBJ2-3, with 10 bases identical to TRBD2. This CDR3 comprises 14 residues. Per germline, CDR1 SGHTA and CDR2 FQGNSA. V lost 3 bases to trimming and J lost 4 bases; unmatched junction nucleotides: 1. The CDR3 reads CASSFGLAADTQYF. Here the CDR3 DNA reads TGTGCCAGCAGCTTCGGACTAGCGGCAGATACGCAGTATTTT.